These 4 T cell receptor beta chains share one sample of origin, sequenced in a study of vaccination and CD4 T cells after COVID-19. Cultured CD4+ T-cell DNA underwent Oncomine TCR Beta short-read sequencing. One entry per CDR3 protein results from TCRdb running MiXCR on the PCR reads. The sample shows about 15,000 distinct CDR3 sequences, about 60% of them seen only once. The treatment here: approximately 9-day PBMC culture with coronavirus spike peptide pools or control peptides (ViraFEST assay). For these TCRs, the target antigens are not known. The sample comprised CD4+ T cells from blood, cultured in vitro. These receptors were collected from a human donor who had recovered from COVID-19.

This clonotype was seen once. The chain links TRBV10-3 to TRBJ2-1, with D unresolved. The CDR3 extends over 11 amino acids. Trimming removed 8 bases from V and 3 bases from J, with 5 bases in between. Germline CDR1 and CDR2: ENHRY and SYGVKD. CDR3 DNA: TGTGCCATCCGAGACTACAATGAGCAGTTCTTC. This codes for CAIRDYNEQFF.

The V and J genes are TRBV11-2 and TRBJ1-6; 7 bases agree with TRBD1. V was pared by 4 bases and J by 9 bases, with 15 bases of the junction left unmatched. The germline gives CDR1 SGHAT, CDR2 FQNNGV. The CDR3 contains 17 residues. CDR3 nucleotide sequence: TGTGCCAGCAGCTCTCCGGCAGGGGGACCGTTATCTTCACCCCTCCACTTT. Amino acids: CASSSPAGGPLSSPLHF.

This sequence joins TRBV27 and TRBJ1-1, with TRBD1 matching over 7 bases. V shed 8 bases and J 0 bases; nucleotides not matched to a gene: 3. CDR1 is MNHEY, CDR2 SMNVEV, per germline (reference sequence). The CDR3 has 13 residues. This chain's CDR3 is CASATGVNTEAFF. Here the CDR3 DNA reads TGTGCCAGCGCCACAGGGGTGAACACTGAAGCTTTCTTT.

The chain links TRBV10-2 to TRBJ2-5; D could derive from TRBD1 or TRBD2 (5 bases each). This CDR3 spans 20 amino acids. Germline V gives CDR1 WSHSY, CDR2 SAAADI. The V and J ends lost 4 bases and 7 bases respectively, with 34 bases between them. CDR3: CASSGTLPWGPTLSYGTQYF. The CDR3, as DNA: TGCGCCAGCAGTGGGACTCTCCCTTGGGGACCCACTTTGTCGTACGGGACCCAGTACTTC.